This section outlines one T cell receptor beta chain sequence together with its context. The source of the sample is a study of blood T cell repertoires in COVID-19. On the study more broadly: Sources were T cells, B-cell-depleted T cells, or PBMCs; the material itself was cDNA or gDNA.

Only in-frame clones appear in the TCRdb table, and some are missing; sequencing was by immunoSEQ multiplex PCR. The table includes around 190,000 clones, 70% to 90% detected once. Germline assignment: CDR1 SGHNT and CDR2 YYREEE (reference sequence). J lost 10 bases, V lost 3 bases, and 15 bases had no gene match. The CDR3 is 16 residues long. The V gene is TRBV5-4, the J gene TRBJ2-1; 8 bases are shared with TRBD1. Input material: peripheral blood. The TCR was taken from a man aged 25 to 40 with acute or convalescent COVID-19. DNA of the CDR3: TGTGCCAGCAGCTATCACCGGGACAGGTCCTCCACAGAGCAGTTCTTC. The encoded protein is CASSYHRDRSSTEQFF.